This TCR beta chain was sequenced for a study of post-analysis software for immune sequencing data. Study details: The courses of disease that were included comprised relapsing-remitting, secondary progressive and progressive-relapsing multiple sclerosis. Whole-study findings and limits: Samples sharing a preparation batch grouped tightly together when assessed by F measure. The normalized Chao1 diversity of multiple sclerosis patients was significantly lower than that of controls.

The authors incorporated unique molecular identifiers into the TCR beta cDNA libraries. The authors obtained roughly 0.5 million cDNA molecules from about 0.94 to 9.7 million T cells. In TCRdb, the PCR reads were re-called with MiXCR into one record per CDR3 protein. The sample shows roughly 580,000 distinct CDR3 sequences, 40% to 50% of them seen only once. In the case of this clonotype: Antigen specificity is unknown.

The source is a girl under 18 with multiple sclerosis. The specimen was blood.

The CDR3 bases are TGTGCCAGCAGTTCCGGCAGGGTAATAGATCAGCCCCAGCATTTT. It codes for CASSSGRVIDQPQHF. The V gene is TRBV28, the J gene TRBJ1-5, with D possibly TRBD1 on 5 matching bases. This CDR3 region has 15 residues. V was shortened by 4 bases and J by 5 bases, with 15 bases between the two germline ends. Germline V gene lookup returns CDR1 MDHEN and CDR2 SYDVKM. Based on the CDR3 plus reference TRBV28 and TRBJ1-5, the full variable domain is DVKVTQSSRYLVKRTGEKVFLECVQDMDHENMFWYRQDPGLGLRLIYFSYDVKMKEKGDIPEGYSVSREKKERFSLILESASTNQTSMYLCASSSGRVIDQPQHFGDGTRLSIL.